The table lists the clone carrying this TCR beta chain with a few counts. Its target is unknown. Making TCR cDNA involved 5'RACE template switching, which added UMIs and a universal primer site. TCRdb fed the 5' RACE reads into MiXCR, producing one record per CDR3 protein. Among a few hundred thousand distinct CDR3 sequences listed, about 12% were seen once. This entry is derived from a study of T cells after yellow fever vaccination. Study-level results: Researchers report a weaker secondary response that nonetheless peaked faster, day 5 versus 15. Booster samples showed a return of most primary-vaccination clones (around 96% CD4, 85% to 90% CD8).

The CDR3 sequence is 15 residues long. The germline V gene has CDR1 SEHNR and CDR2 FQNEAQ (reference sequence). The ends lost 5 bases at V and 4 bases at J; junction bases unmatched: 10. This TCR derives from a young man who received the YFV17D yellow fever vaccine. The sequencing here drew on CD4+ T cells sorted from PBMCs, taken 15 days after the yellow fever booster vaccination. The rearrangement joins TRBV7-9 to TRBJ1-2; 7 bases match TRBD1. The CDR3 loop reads CASSPSGTDPYGYTF. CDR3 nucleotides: TGTGCCAGCAGCCCATCGGGGACAGACCCCTATGGCTACACCTTC.